This entry is about one T cell receptor beta chain. This record comes from a study of blood T cell repertoires in COVID-19. The overall study: Samples representing acute and convalescent COVID-19 were sourced from the United States, Italy and Spain. T cells, B-cell-depleted T cells, or PBMCs supplied cDNA or gDNA.

Per the original data handling: Reference gene primer amplification gave nucleated cell count estimates. Sequenced by immunoSEQ multiplex PCR; TCRdb stores in-frame clones only, minus some. Clonal size and the V and J genes are those of that table, whereas D and trimming came from the DNA. The table records tens of thousands of clones, about 80% of them present only once. This receptor was identified in a human donor in a cohort sampled during active COVID-19. The sample taken for sequencing was peripheral blood.

This CDR3 reads CASSPRDSSYEQYF. CDR3 sequence (DNA): TGTGCCAGCAGCCCTCGGGACAGCTCCTACGAGCAGTACTTC. The rearrangement uses TRBV11-1 and TRBJ2-7; 7 bases fit TRBD1. The CDR3 contains 14 residues. V shed 5 bases and J 0 bases; nucleotides not matched to a gene: 4. Germline CDR1 is SGHAT and CDR2 is FQDESV (reference sequence). The full variable domain, its missing parts supplied by reference TRBV11-1 and TRBJ2-7, is EAEVAQSPRYKITEKSQAVAFWCDPISGHATLYWYRQILGQGPELLVQFQDESVVDDSQLPKDRFSAERLKGVDSTLKIQPAELGDSAMYLCASSPRDSSYEQYFGPGTRLTVT.